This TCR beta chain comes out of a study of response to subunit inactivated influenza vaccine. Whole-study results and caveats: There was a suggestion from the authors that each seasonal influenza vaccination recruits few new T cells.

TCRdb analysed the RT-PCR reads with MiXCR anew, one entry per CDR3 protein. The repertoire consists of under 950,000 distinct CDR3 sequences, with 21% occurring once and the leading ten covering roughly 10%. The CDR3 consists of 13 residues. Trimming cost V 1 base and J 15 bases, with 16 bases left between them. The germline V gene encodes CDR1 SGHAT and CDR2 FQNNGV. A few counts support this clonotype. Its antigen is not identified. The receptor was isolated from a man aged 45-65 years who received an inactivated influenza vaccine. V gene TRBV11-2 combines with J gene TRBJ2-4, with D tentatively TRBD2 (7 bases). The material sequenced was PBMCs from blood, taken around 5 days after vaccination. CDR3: CASSLVGGRISYF. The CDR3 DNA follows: TGTGCCAGCAGCTTAGTCGGGGGGCGCATCTCGTACTTC.